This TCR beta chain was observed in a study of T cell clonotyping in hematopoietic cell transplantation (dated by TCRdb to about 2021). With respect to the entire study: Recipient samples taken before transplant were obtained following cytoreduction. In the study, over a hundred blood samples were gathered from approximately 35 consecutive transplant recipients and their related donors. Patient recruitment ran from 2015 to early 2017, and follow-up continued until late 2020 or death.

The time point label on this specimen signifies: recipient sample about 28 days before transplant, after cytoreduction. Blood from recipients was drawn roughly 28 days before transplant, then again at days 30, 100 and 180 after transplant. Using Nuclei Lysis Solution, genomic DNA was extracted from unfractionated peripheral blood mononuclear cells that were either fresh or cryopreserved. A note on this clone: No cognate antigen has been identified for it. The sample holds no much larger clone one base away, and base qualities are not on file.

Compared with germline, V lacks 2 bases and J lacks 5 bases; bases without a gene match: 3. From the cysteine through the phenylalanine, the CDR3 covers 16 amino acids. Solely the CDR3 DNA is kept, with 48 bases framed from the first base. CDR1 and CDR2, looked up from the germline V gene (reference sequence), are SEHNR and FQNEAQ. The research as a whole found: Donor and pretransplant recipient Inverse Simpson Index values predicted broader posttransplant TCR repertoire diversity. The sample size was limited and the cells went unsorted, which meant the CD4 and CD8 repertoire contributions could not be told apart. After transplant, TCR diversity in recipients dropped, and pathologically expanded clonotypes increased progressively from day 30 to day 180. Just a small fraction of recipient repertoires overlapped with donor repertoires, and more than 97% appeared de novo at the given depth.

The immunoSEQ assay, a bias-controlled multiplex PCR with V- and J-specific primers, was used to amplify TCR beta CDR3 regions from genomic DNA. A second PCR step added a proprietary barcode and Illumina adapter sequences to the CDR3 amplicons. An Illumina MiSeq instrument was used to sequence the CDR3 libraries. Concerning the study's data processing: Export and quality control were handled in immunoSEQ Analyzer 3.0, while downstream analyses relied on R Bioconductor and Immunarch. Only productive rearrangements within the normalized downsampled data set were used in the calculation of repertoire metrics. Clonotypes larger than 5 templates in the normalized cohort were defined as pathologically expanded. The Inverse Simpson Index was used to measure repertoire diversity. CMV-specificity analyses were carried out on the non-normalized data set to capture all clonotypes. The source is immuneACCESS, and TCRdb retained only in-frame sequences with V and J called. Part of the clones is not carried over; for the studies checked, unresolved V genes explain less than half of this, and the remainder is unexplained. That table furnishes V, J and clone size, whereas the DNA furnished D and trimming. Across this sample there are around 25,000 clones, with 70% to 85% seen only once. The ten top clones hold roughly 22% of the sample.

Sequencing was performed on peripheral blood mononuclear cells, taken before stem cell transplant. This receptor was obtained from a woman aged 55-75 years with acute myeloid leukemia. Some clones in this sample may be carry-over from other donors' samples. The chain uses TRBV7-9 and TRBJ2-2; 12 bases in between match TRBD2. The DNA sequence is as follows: TGTGCCAGCAGCTTATCAGGGACTAGCGGGACCGGGGAGCTGTTTTTT. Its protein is CASSLSGTSGTGELFF. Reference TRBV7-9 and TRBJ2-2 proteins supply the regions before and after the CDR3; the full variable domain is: DTGVSQNPRHKITKRGQNVTFRCDPISEHNRLYWYRQTLGQGPEFLTYFQNEAQLEKSRLLSDRFSAERPKGSFSTLEIQRTEQGDSAMYLCASSLSGTSGTGELFFGEGSRLTVL.